This TCR beta chain was documented in a study of T cell repertoires in cytomegalovirus infection. Overall study context: Recently identified HLA-C-restricted CMV epitopes were used, and well-studied HLA-B-restricted CMV epitopes were used as well. Indications of both CMV infection and matching HLA type were provided by public TCR beta signatures.

A single record per CDR3 protein comes from TCRdb applying MiXCR to the reads. The sample has over 250,000 distinct CDR3 sequences; roughly 21% are singletons. Ten or more counts support this clonotype. Its target is unknown. The CDR3 sequence is 13 residues long. V was shortened by 5 bases and J by 4 bases, with 11 bases between the two germline ends. CDR1 and CDR2 from the germline V gene are SGHNT and YENEEA. Study-level findings and limits: The study found HLA-C-restricted CMV-specific TCR beta clonotypes dominating the ex vivo response. Frequencies of public TCR beta families were cumulated, and this identified carriers of CMV plus the relevant HLA.

Sample: cultured PBMCs, taken from culture after CMV antigen stimulation. The chain links TRBV11-3 to TRBJ2-5; D gene ambiguous. The TCR comes from a human donor in good health (CMV status not recorded). Some clones in this sample may be carry-over from other donors' samples. The CDR3 protein is CASSKAIGETQYF. DNA for the CDR3: TGTGCCAGCAGCAAGGCTATAGGAGAGACCCAGTACTTC.